Given below is one T cell receptor beta chain in context. Its matching antigen is unknown. Every patient had mismatch repair deficiency by PCR or immunohistochemistry. Three pembrolizumab responders had their TCRs sequenced. Data came from immunoSEQ multiplex PCR; TCRdb stores just in-frame clones and leaves some out. This table has 70,000 to 95,000 clones, approximately 81% appearing once. This record comes from a study of PD-1 blockade in mismatch repair-deficient tumors. Looking at the study overall: Enrolled about 2012-2016, patients had progressing, pretreated mismatch repair-deficient cancers of about a dozen types. Study observations and caveats: Tumor-resident clones, often undetectable pretreatment in blood, expanded then contracted after pembrolizumab.

The V gene lost 2 bases and the J gene lost 3 bases, with 14 bases spanning the gap. The CDR3 loop spans 15 amino acids. Germline-derived CDR1 and CDR2 are SGHDN and FVKESK. This specimen was peripheral blood, taken 44 weeks after starting pembrolizumab. The receptor's source is an adult with mismatch repair-deficient cancer. The chain recombines TRBV14 with TRBJ2-7, with a possible D match to TRBD1 (6 bases). In nucleotides, the CDR3 is TGTGCCAGCAGCCAACTACAGGGAAGGAACTACGAGCAGTACTTC. As protein: CASSQLQGRNYEQYF.